The 20 T cell receptor beta chains reported below all come from one sample, sequenced in a study of shared clonotypes between healthy human individuals. The repertoire was sequenced with immunoSEQ multiplex PCR; TCRdb's copy has only in-frame clones and lacks some. The table has some 2,000,000 clones, around 95% seen once; the top ten hold less than 0.15%. The specimen was naive CD4+ T cells sorted from blood. Specified subset: CD45RA+ positively selected. The receptors here all came from a man aged 18 to 35 in good health.

The rearrangement links TRBV5-1 to TRBJ2-3; 7 bases are shared with TRBD1. Germline V CDR1 and CDR2: SGHRS, YFSETQ. This CDR3 has 17 residues. Trimming removed 0 bases from V and 2 bases from J; junction bases left unmatched: 9. CDR3 in amino acids: CASSLGLDRRTTDTQYF. CDR3 DNA sequence: TGCGCCAGCAGCTTGGGCCTGGACAGGCGCACCACAGATACGCAGTATTTT.

The chain couples TRBV7-9 to TRBJ2-2; no definite D call. The CDR3 is 14 residues long. Germline CDR1 reads SEHNR; CDR2 reads FQNEAQ (reference sequence). Trimming cost V 2 bases and J 4 bases, with 8 bases left between them. The CDR3 loop reads CASSLPRFTGELFF. In nucleotides, the CDR3 is TGTGCCAGCAGCTTACCCAGGTTCACCGGGGAGCTGTTTTTT.

The J gene is TRBJ1-4, the V gene TRBV4-3, with 9 bases aligning to TRBD1. CDR3 length: 18 residues. V was pared by 0 bases and J by 6 bases, with 11 bases of the junction left unmatched. In germline, CDR1 is LGHNA, CDR2 YSLEER. The CDR3 protein is CASSQDEGKQGAHEKLFF. The CDR3 region has the DNA TGCGCCAGCAGCCAAGACGAGGGAAAACAGGGGGCGCATGAAAAACTGTTTTTT.

The V and J genes are TRBV5-1 and TRBJ1-4; 8 positions match TRBD1. The CDR3 length is 15 residues. The germline CDR1 and CDR2 sequences are SGHRS and YFSETQ. V shed 4 bases and J 5 bases; nucleotides not matched to a gene: 7. The CDR3 nucleotides are TGCGCCAGCAGCGACACAGGGGGGTTGAATGAAAAACTGTTTTTT. Translated, it gives CASSDTGGLNEKLFF.

The chain links TRBV2 to TRBJ2-7; the D call may be TRBD1 or TRBD2 (5 bases each). CDR1 is SNHLY, CDR2 FYNNEI, per germline. V was trimmed by 5 bases and J by 3 bases, leaving 11 bases between them. The CDR3 contains 13 residues. The CDR3 loop is CASSPRDGYEQYF. DNA for the CDR3: TGTGCCAGCAGTCCCCGGGACGGCTACGAGCAGTACTTC.

The chain carries TRBV7-9 and TRBJ2-4; TRBD1 agrees at 9 bases. This CDR3 is built from 14 residues. V lost 5 bases and J lost 8; bases outside the gene matches: 7. The germline V gene encodes CDR1 SEHNR and CDR2 FQNEAQ (reference sequence). CDR3 loop: CASSPRWTGDIQYF. For the CDR3, the DNA is TGTGCCAGCAGCCCTCGTTGGACAGGGGACATTCAGTACTTC.

The V call is TRBV27, the J call TRBJ1-5; 7 nucleotides match TRBD1. The CDR3 runs to 16 residues. Germline CDR1 and CDR2: MNHEY and SMNVEV (reference sequence). V shed 0 bases, J shed 9 bases, and the junction held 11 bases outside the gene matches. The CDR3 DNA reads TGTGCCAGCAGTTTATCCGGGACAGCCGCCACCGGGCCCCAGCATTTT. This translates into CASSLSGTAATGPQHF.

This chain links TRBV7-9 with TRBJ2-7; D gene ambiguous. Germline lookup yields CDR1 SEHNR and CDR2 FQNEAQ (reference sequence). V was trimmed by 5 bases and J by 2 bases, leaving 13 bases between them. The CDR3 is 14 residues long. The CDR3 loop reads CASSKRSGTYEQYF. The CDR3, as DNA: TGTGCCAGCAGCAAGAGGTCGGGTACCTACGAGCAGTACTTC.

This chain connects TRBV5-4 to TRBJ2-7, with 7 bases that match TRBD1. With V trimmed by 4 bases and J by 2 bases, 12 bases remained unmatched. CDR1 and CDR2 from the germline V gene are SGHNT and YYREEE (reference sequence). The CDR3 loop spans 16 amino acids. CDR3 sequence (DNA): TGTGCCAGCAGCACATCCGGGACAGTCGGGACCTACGAGCAGTACTTC. It encodes CASSTSGTVGTYEQYF.

The chain carries TRBV5-4 and TRBJ2-3; unclear D gene. V lost 1 base, J lost 6 bases, and 9 bases lay in between. CDR1 and CDR2 from the germline V gene are SGHNT and YYREEE (reference sequence). The CDR3 contains 13 residues. The DNA for the CDR3 is TGTGCCAGCAGCTTGCCCACCTCTGATACGCAGTATTTT. It encodes CASSLPTSDTQYF.

The V gene is TRBV11-2, the J gene TRBJ1-6; possible D gene TRBD1, 5 bases. Trimming took 5 bases from V and 9 from J, leaving 20 bases between them. The CDR3 runs to 16 residues. In germline, CDR1 is SGHAT, CDR2 FQNNGV. The CDR3 DNA reads TGTGCCAGCAGCCCCCCCACCCGCAGGGTATCTTCACCCCTCCACTTT. It translates to CASSPPTRRVSSPLHF.

This clone was seen just once. The V call is TRBV5-1, the J call TRBJ2-7; TRBD1 agrees at 10 bases. The CDR3 is 14 amino acids. V dropped 3 bases and J dropped 5; count of bases not matched to a gene: 5. The germline gives CDR1 SGHRS, CDR2 YFSETQ. The CDR3 DNA follows: TGCGCCAGCAGCTGGGGACAGGGGATCCACGAGCAGTACTTC. Translating it yields CASSWGQGIHEQYF.

This chain links TRBV28 with TRBJ1-6; tentative D call: TRBD1 (6 bases). This CDR3 spans 12 amino acids. Trimming took off 7 bases at V and 7 bases at J, with 8 bases between the two ends. Germline assignment: CDR1 MDHEN and CDR2 SYDVKM. The CDR3 here is CASTQGNSPLHF. For the CDR3, the DNA is TGTGCCAGCACCCAGGGGAATTCACCCCTCCACTTT. Looking up the rest from reference TRBV28 and TRBJ1-6 gives the full variable domain: DVKVTQSSRYLVKRTGEKVFLECVQDMDHENMFWYRQDPGLGLRLIYFSYDVKMKEKGDIPEGYSVSREKKERFSLILESASTNQTSMYLCASTQGNSPLHFGNGTRLTVT.

The rearrangement joins TRBV27 to TRBJ2-1, with D perhaps matching TRBD2 (6 bases). In germline, CDR1 is MNHEY, CDR2 SMNVEV (reference sequence). V was cut by 6 bases and J by 1 base, with 16 bases left in between. The CDR3 spans 16 residues. The CDR3 DNA is TGTGCCAGCAGGAGGGTATCGCGGGATTCCTACAATGAGCAGTTCTTC. The encoded protein is CASRRVSRDSYNEQFF.

A note on this clone: At the DNA level, this CDR3 is encoded by other sequences in the same sample as well. The chain combines TRBV5-1 with TRBJ1-2, with D possibly being TRBD1 (6 bases). CDR1 is SGHRS, CDR2 YFSETQ, per germline. The V end lost 1 base, the J end lost 0 bases, and 10 bases lay between the germline ends. The CDR3 is 15 residues long. The CDR3 loop reads CASSLRTDSNYGYTF. CDR3 nucleotides: TGCGCCAGCAGCTTGCGGACAGACTCTAACTATGGCTACACCTTC.

This clone was recorded once. The chain is built from TRBV6-5 and TRBJ1-6, with 9 nucleotides matching TRBD1. This CDR3 is built from 16 residues. CDR1 is MNHEY and CDR2 is SVGAGI in the germline V gene. V lost 2 bases and J lost 6; bases outside the gene matches: 5. The CDR3 DNA reads as TGTGCCAGCAGTTACGGTCGGGGACAGGGTAATTCACCCCTCCACTTT. The encoded protein is CASSYGRGQGNSPLHF.

The chain combines TRBV6-1 with TRBJ2-7, with 9 bases that match TRBD2. The V gene's germline CDR1 is MNHNS and CDR2 SASEGT. The CDR3 length is 15 residues. V shed 8 bases, J shed 1 base, and the junction held 9 bases outside the gene matches. Here the CDR3 reads CASPSGTSSSYEQYF. CDR3 DNA: TGTGCCAGCCCTAGTGGGACTAGCAGTTCCTACGAGCAGTACTTC.

There are a few counts of this clone. The chain employs TRBV25-1 and TRBJ2-7, with 8 bases fitting TRBD2. V lost 4 bases, J lost 0 bases, and 5 bases stayed unmatched. The germline CDR1 and CDR2 sequences are MGHDK and SYGVNS. The CDR3 loop spans 15 amino acids. The CDR3 sequence: CASSGRSGSSYEQYF. CDR3 in DNA: TGTGCCAGCAGTGGGAGGAGCGGGAGCTCCTACGAGCAGTACTTC.

The rearrangement links TRBV2 to TRBJ2-5, with D possibly TRBD2 on 5 matching bases. Trimming took 6 bases from V and 5 from J, leaving 13 bases between them. The germline gives CDR1 SNHLY, CDR2 FYNNEI. This CDR3 is built from 13 residues. The CDR3 DNA sequence: TGTGCCAGCAGCACACTAGAGAGGGAGACCCAGTACTTC. Encoded protein: CASSTLERETQYF.

The rearrangement links TRBV5-1 to TRBJ1-1; no clear D. Trimming stripped 1 base from V and 0 bases from J, with 7 bases between. Germline V gives CDR1 SGHRS, CDR2 YFSETQ. The length of the CDR3 is 14 residues. The CDR3 sequence is CASSLTEMNTEAFF. In nucleotides, the CDR3 is TGCGCCAGCAGCTTGACAGAGATGAACACTGAAGCTTTCTTT.